A single count supports the clone carrying this T cell receptor beta chain. This sample is part of a study of blood T cell repertoires in COVID-19. Overall study: Sites in the United States, Italy and Spain provided acute and convalescent COVID-19 samples. Sources were T cells, B-cell-depleted T cells, or PBMCs; the material itself was cDNA or gDNA.

Original analysis: It was from reference gene primer amplification that nucleated cell counts were estimated. Measured with immunoSEQ multiplex PCR; TCRdb has only the in-frame clones, and not every one. V and J calls and clone size are given by that table; D and trimming were obtained from the DNA. The sample lists roughly 130,000 clones, 84% occurring once. Material: peripheral blood. The sequence was collected from a woman aged 55-70 years with acute or convalescent COVID-19.

The DNA of the CDR3 is TGTGCCAGCAGCTGGGACAACGGGAACACTGAAGCTTTCTTT. It encodes CASSWDNGNTEAFF. The chain couples TRBV5-5 to TRBJ1-1; D is possibly TRBD1 (6 bases). The CDR3 totals 14 residues. V lost 3 bases, J lost 1 base, and 10 bases lay in between. Looked up from germline, CDR1 is SGHKS and CDR2 is YYEKEE (reference sequence).